The 5 T cell receptor beta chains reported below all come from one sample, sequenced in a study of immune characterization of retroperitoneal liposarcoma. TCRdb ran MiXCR on the PCR reads and lists one entry per CDR3 protein. The sample includes approximately 11,000 distinct CDR3 sequences, roughly 26% of them seen just once. Input material: tumor tissue. These receptors all stem from a female donor with retroperitoneal liposarcoma.

Many counts were recorded for this clonotype. This rearrangement joins TRBV12-3 or TRBV12-4 to TRBJ2-1; D is tentatively TRBD1 or TRBD2 (7 bases each). The CDR3 covers 14 residues. V lost 6 bases to trimming and J lost 1 base, with 10 bases between them. This chain's CDR3 is CASSRGGSYNEQFF. CDR3 sequence (DNA): TGTGCCAGCAGCAGGGGGGGATCCTACAATGAGCAGTTCTTC.

This chain connects TRBV7-9 to TRBJ2-1; D perhaps matches TRBD1 (6 bases). The J call is in doubt because the DNA end fits TRBJ2-7 better. The CDR3 has 17 amino acids. CDR1 is SEHNR, CDR2 FQNEAQ, per germline (reference sequence). Here the CDR3 reads CASSNPGHQSSYNEQYF. CDR3 DNA: TGTGCCAGCAGCAATCCGGGACACCAAAGCTCCTACAATGAGCAGTACTTC.

This clonotype was detected a few times. V is TRBV6-6 and J is TRBJ2-1; perhaps D is TRBD1 or TRBD2 (5 bases each). The CDR3 totals 14 residues. V shed 9 bases and J shed 6 bases, with 18 bases lying between them. Germline V gene data show CDR1 as MNHNY and CDR2 as SVGAGI (reference sequence). The CDR3 loop reads CASATGAGTNEQFF. The DNA of the CDR3 is TGTGCCAGTGCTACCGGGGCAGGTACCAATGAGCAGTTCTTC.

The V and J genes are TRBV6-8 and TRBJ2-3; D is unresolved. The CDR3 has 12 residues. V lost 8 bases, J lost 0 bases, and 6 bases lay in between. Germline loops: CDR1 MNHGY, CDR2 SAAAGT. The DNA of the CDR3 is TGTGCCAGCTCGGTCAGCACAGATACGCAGTATTTT. Encoded protein: CASSVSTDTQYF.

This clonotype was counted at least ten times. The V call is TRBV6-1, the J call TRBJ1-4; perhaps TRBD1 as D (5 bases). The length of the CDR3 is 17 residues. V lost 5 bases and J lost 7, with 23 bases in between. From germline, CDR1 is MNHNS and CDR2 SASEGT. The CDR3 bases are TGTGCCAGCAGTAGAGCCCCCGTTGGCGGGGGTGGTGAAAAACTGTTTTTT. Its translation: CASSRAPVGGGGEKLFF.